This T cell receptor (beta chain) is drawn from a study of blood T cells in healthy people across ages. This clonotype was observed at least ten times. The V gene lost 4 bases and the J gene lost 1 base, with 13 bases spanning the gap. The CDR3 spans 15 residues. From germline, CDR1 is SGHDT and CDR2 YYEEEE. A J-beta primer mix and a sample-barcoded 5' primer were used in a second PCR of about 7 to 12 cycles. Per-sample output comprised a minimum of 3 million paired-end reads containing CDR3. A single record per CDR3 protein comes from TCRdb applying MiXCR to the 5' RACE reads. The sample consists of fewer than 800,000 distinct CDR3 sequences, about 30% of them appearing once. Isolation yielded PBMCs, at least 6 million per sample, in every case. Per sample, no less than 5.5 micrograms of total RNA were extracted.

This clonotype was obtained from an elderly woman in good health. The rearrangement links TRBV5-6 to TRBJ2-3; perhaps TRBD1 as D (6 bases). Material: blood. CDR3 bases: TGTGCCAGCAGCGCGGCGGCAGGGGGCACAGATACGCAGTATTTT. As protein: CASSAAAGGTDTQYF.